This T cell receptor (beta chain) was retrieved from a study of Tregs in tolerant kidney transplant recipients. Study-wide findings and caveats: The small number of patients limits these findings pending further validation. No direct test of biological reproducibility was done here.

Between the trimmed V and J ends, which lost 2 bases and 0 bases, there was a span of 14 bases. This CDR3 has 16 amino acids. The germline V gene encodes CDR1 SGHRS and CDR2 YFSETQ. Data came from immunoSEQ multiplex PCR; TCRdb stores just in-frame clones and leaves some out. Its clone listing holds fewer than 35,000 clones. Turning to this clone: Its antigen is undetermined. The read halts 3 residues ahead of the CDR3 end, with the missing end drawn from the germline J gene.

V gene TRBV5-1 combines with J gene TRBJ1-1; a possible D gene is TRBD1 (6 bases). This clonotype originated in a human donor who received a combined kidney and bone marrow transplant. The sample consisted of CD8+ T cells from blood, taken before the transplant. The CDR3 reads CASSLTSDSLNTEAFF. Incomplete CDR3 DNA: TGCGCCAGCAGCTTAACCTCGGACAGTTTGAACACTGAA.